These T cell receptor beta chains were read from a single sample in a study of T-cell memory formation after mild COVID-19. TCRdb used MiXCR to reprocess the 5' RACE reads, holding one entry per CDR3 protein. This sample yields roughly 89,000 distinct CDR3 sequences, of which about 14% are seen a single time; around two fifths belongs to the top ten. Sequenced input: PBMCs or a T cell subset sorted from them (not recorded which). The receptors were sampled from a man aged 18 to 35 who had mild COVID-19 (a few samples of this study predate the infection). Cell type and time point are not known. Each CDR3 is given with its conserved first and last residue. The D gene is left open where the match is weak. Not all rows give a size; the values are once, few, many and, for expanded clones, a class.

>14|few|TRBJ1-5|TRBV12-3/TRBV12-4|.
TGTGCCAGCAGTCATAACAGGGAACAACAGCCCCAGCATTTT
CASSHNREQQPQHF
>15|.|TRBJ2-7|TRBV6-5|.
TGTGCCAGCAGTTGGGACGGGCGGGTTCCCTACGAGCAGTACTTC
CASSWDGRVPYEQYF
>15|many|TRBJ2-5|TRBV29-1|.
TGCAGCGTTGAAGATCCCGAGGACGGCCAAGAGACCCAGTACTTC
CSVEDPEDGQETQYF
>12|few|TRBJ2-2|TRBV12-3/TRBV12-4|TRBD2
TGTGCCGGGAGGGGGAACACCGGGGAGCTGTTTTTT
CAGRGNTGELFF
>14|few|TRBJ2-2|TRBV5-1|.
TGCGCCAGCAGTCCGCTAGCGAACACCGGGGAGCTGTTTTTT
CASSPLANTGELFF
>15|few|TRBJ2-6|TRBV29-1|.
TGCAGCGCCCGGGACGGGGATTCTGGGGCCAACGTCCTGACTTTC
CSARDGDSGANVLTF
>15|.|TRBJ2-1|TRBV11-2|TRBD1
TGTGCCAGCAGCTTAGACCAGGGGGTCTACAATGAGCAGTTCTTC
CASSLDQGVYNEQFF
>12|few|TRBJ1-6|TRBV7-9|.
TGTGCCTCTGGGCGGGGGCCTTCACCCCTCCACTTT
CASGRGPSPLHF
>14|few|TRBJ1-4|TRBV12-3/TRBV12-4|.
TGTGCCAGCAGTAGAAGGTTAACTAATGAAAAACTGTTTTTT
CASSRRLTNEKLFF
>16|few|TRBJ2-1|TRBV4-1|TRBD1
TGCGCCAGCAGCCAAGACGGGGGACAGGGGGCCAATGAGCAGTTCTTC
CASSQDGGQGANEQFF
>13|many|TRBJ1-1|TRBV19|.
TGTGCCAGTAGTATTAGCTCGGGGACCGAAGCTTTCTTT
CASSISSGTEAFF
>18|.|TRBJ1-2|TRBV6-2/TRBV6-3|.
TGTGCCAGCAGTTACAGTCCGGCCTCGGGACGGGACCTCTATGGCTACACCTTC
CASSYSPASGRDLYGYTF
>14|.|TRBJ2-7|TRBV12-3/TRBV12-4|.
TGTGCCAGCAGTTCGGGCCCTCATCCCTACGAGCAGTACTTC
CASSSGPHPYEQYF
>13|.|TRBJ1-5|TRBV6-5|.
TGTGCCAGCAGTCCCATCAGGGATCAGCCCCAGCATTTT
CASSPIRDQPQHF
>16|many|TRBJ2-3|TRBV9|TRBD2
TGTGCCAGCAGCGTAGCGAGACTAGCGGGAGAAGATACGCAGTATTTT
CASSVARLAGEDTQYF
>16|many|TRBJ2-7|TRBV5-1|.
TGCGCCAGCAGCTTCTCAGGACAGAAGAGCTCCTACGAGCAGTACTTC
CASSFSGQKSSYEQYF
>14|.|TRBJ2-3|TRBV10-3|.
TGTGCCATCAGCGCGGACAGACAGATAGATACGCAGTATTTT
CAISADRQIDTQYF
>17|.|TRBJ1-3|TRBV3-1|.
TGTGCCAGCAGCCGAGGACAATTAAGATTTCGGGGAAACACCATATATTTT
CASSRGQLRFRGNTIYF
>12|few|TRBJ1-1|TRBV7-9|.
TGTGCCAGCGGGGGCTTGGACACTGAAGCTTTCTTT
CASGGLDTEAFF
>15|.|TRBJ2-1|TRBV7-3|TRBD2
TGTGCCAGCAGCCCCCGACTAGCGGGTTACAATGAGCAGTTCTTC
CASSPRLAGYNEQFF
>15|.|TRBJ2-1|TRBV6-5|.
TGTGCCAGCAGTTACTCTACAGGTACCAACAATGAGCAGTTCTTC
CASSYSTGTNNEQFF
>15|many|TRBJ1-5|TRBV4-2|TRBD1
TGTGCCAGCAGCTCACAGGGGGCTAGCAATCAGCCCCAGCATTTT
CASSSQGASNQPQHF
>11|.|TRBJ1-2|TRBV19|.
TGTGCCAGTAGTATAGCGATGGTCTACACCTTC
CASSIAMVYTF
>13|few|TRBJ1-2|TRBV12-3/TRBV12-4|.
TGTGCCAGCAGTTTCAGTAGCGGCTATGGCTACACCTTC
CASSFSSGYGYTF
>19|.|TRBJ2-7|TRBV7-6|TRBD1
TGTGCCAGCAGCCTGGAAGCAGGACAGGGTAATCTCGTGGCCTACGAGCAGTACTTC
CASSLEAGQGNLVAYEQYF
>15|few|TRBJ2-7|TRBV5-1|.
TGCGCCAGCAGCTTGTACCGGGACACCAAATACGAGCAGTACTTC
CASSLYRDTKYEQYF
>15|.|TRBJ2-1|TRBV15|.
TGTGCCACCAGCAGAGATAGGGGCAGATACAATGAGCAGTTCTTC
CATSRDRGRYNEQFF
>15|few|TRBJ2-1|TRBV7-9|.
TGTGCCAGCAGCTTACTCCAGCTTAGTGACAATGAGCAGTTCTTC
CASSLLQLSDNEQFF
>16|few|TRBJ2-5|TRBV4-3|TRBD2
TGCGCCAGCAGCCAAGGTGAAGTCCCCGGGGGGGAGACCCAGTACTTC
CASSQGEVPGGETQYF
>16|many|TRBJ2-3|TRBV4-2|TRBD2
TGTGCCAGCAGCCAAGATCAGGGACTAGGCGCAGATACGCAGTATTTT
CASSQDQGLGADTQYF
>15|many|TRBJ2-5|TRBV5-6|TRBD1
TGTGCCAGCAGCTTGGTGCAGGGGGCGCGGGAGACCCAGTACTTC
CASSLVQGARETQYF
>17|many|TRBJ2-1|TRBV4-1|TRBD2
TGCGCCAGCAGCCAAGATCCTCCTAGCGGGGGTTACAATGAGCAGTTCTTC
CASSQDPPSGGYNEQFF
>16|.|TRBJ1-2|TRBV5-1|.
TGCGCCAGCAAATCAAAGACCGGGACCGACGCCTCGGGGAACACCTTC
CASKSKTGTDASGNTF
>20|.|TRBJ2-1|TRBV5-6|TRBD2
TGTGCCAGCAGCTTGGCTCCGCGACTCCTAGCGGGCCCCTCCTACAATGAGCAGTTCTTC
CASSLAPRLLAGPSYNEQFF
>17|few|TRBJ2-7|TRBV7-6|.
TGTGCCAGCAGCTTAGGGTCCGGCAGGACTCTTAAGTACGAGCAGTACTTC
CASSLGSGRTLKYEQYF
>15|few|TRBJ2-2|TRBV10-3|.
TGTGCCATCAGTCCGGGACAAGCGAACACCGGGGAGCTGTTTTTT
CAISPGQANTGELFF